The 13 T cell receptor beta chains listed next were all sequenced from one sample in a study of blood T cell repertoires in COVID-19 (dated by TCRdb to about 2020). The library was built by means of the immunoSEQ multiplex PCR assay. TCRdb re-hosts the immuneACCESS table, in-frame sequences only. Its copies lack some clones; in the studies checked, an unresolved V gene accounts for under half of them, and the cause for the rest is not known. The sample has around 360,000 clones on record, more than 75% of them singletons. The ten largest clones take up just under 3% of the sample. The sample taken for sequencing was PBMCs or T cells enriched from blood (not recorded which). These receptors all come from a woman in her 30s who had recovered from COVID-19.

This chain joins TRBV9 and TRBJ1-6; a possible D gene is TRBD1 (5 bases). In germline, CDR1 is SGDLS, CDR2 YYNGEE. The CDR3 length is 13 residues. Deletions cut 3 bases from V and 8 bases from J, with 9 bases between. The CDR3 DNA reads TGTGCCAGCAGCGCGTGGGGGGATTCACCCCTCCACTTT. Translated, it gives CASSAWGDSPLHF.

The chain employs TRBV20-1 and TRBJ1-2; D is unclear. This CDR3 is 10 amino acids long. CDR1 is DFQATT and CDR2 is SNEGSKA in the germline V gene (reference sequence). Trimming removed 6 bases at V and 6 bases at J, with 8 bases between. Written as DNA, the CDR3 is TGCAGTGCCCTGTTTGATGGCTACACCTTC. Its protein is CSALFDGYTF.

The rearrangement links TRBV5-1 to TRBJ1-4; 7 bases fit TRBD1. Germline CDR1 SGHRS, CDR2 YFSETQ. Germline trimming cut 2 bases from V and 6 bases from J; bases unmatched to any gene: 4. The CDR3 length is 14 residues. CDR3 sequence (DNA): TGCGCCAGCAGCTTAGGGACAGACTATGAAAAACTGTTTTTT. Amino acid sequence: CASSLGTDYEKLFF.

This chain joins TRBV5-1 and TRBJ2-1, with D perhaps TRBD2 (6 bases). Germline V gene sequence: CDR1 SGHRS, CDR2 YFSETQ. V shed 2 bases and J shed 1 base, with 10 bases lying between them. The CDR3 sequence is 15 residues long. CDR3 nucleotide sequence: TGCGCCAGCAGCTTAGAGGCGGGATCCTACAATGAGCAGTTCTTC. Its protein is CASSLEAGSYNEQFF.

This clone was counted between two and nine times. This chain uses TRBV18 with TRBJ1-3, with 10 bases matching TRBD1. Trimming cost V 5 bases and J 7 bases; bases outside gene matches: 5. The CDR3 has 14 amino acids. CDR1 is KGHSH and CDR2 is LQKENI in the germline V gene. CDR3 DNA: TGTGCCAGCTCATCTTGGACAGGGGGGAACACCATATATTTT. Its translation: CASSSWTGGNTIYF.

This chain links TRBV5-4 with TRBJ2-5, with D perhaps matching TRBD2 (6 bases). The CDR3 has 14 residues. Germline CDR1 reads SGHNT; CDR2 reads YYREEE (reference sequence). The ends were cut back, 2 bases at V and 1 base at J, with 9 bases in the middle. This CDR3 reads CASSFGEVQETQYF. The CDR3 DNA reads TGTGCCAGCAGCTTCGGGGAGGTCCAAGAGACCCAGTACTTC.

The CDR3 reads CASSRGTGGDTEAFF. CDR3 bases: TGTGCCAGCAGCAGAGGGACAGGGGGAGACACTGAAGCTTTCTTT. The gene calls are TRBV21-1 and TRBJ1-1; the table's D call TRBD1 went unverified against the DNA. TRBV21-1 is termed a pseudogene. CDR3 length: 15 amino acids.

The gene calls are TRBV4-2 and TRBJ2-3; 8 bases are a match to TRBD2. The CDR3 length is 15 residues. Germline loops: CDR1 LGHNA, CDR2 YNFKEQ. J gave up 4 bases and V 3 bases, and 6 bases lay outside the gene matches. CDR3 protein: CASSHSGGEPDTQYF. In DNA form, the CDR3 reads TGTGCCAGCAGCCACTCCGGGGGGGAACCAGATACGCAGTATTTT.

Comments on this clone: The identical CDR3 is also encoded by other nucleotide sequences in the sample. This chain uses TRBV7-2 with TRBJ1-2; D ambiguous. The germline V and J ends were trimmed by 1 base and 1 base, with 7 bases remaining between them. This CDR3 contains 14 residues. Germline CDR1 reads SGHTA; CDR2 reads FQGNSA. The CDR3, as DNA: TGTGCCAGCAGCTTAGGAGGGCTTAACTATGGCTACACCTTC. Its protein product is CASSLGGLNYGYTF.

Here the CDR3 reads CASSLSGGLNTEAFF. In nucleotides, the CDR3 is TGTGCCAGCAGCTTATCGGGGGGTTTGAACACTGAAGCTTTCTTT. The chain joins TRBV7-8 to TRBJ1-1, with D perhaps matching TRBD1 (5 bases). Between the trimmed V and J ends, which lost 2 bases and 0 bases, there was a span of 10 bases. This CDR3 comprises 15 residues. The germline CDR1 and CDR2 sequences are SGHVS and FQNEAQ.

This sequence joins TRBV9 and TRBJ1-6; 7 bases are shared with TRBD1. CDR1 and CDR2 (germline): SGDLS, YYNGEE. V lost 0 bases to trimming and J lost 4 bases; unmatched junction nucleotides: 4. This CDR3 has 16 amino acids. In nucleotides, the CDR3 is TGTGCCAGCAGCGTAGCCGGACAGGCGTATAATTCACCCCTCCACTTT. Amino acid sequence: CASSVAGQAYNSPLHF. The entire variable domain, with the rest obtained from reference TRBV9 and TRBJ1-6, is as follows: DSGVTQTPKHLITATGQRVTLRCSPRSGDLSVYWYQQSLDQGLQFLIQYYNGEERAKGNILERFSAQQFPDLHSELNLSSLELGDSALYFCASSVAGQAYNSPLHFGNGTRLTVT.

This chain connects TRBV11-2 to TRBJ2-7, with 8 positions matching TRBD1. CDR1 and CDR2 (germline): SGHAT, FQNNGV. V was pared by 0 bases and J by 7 bases, with 11 bases of the junction left unmatched. The CDR3 covers 16 residues. Here the CDR3 DNA reads TGTGCCAGCAGCTTAGACGGACAGGGCCCCTTTAGGGAGCAGTACTTC. Translation gives CASSLDGQGPFREQYF.

CDR3 protein: CASSPQSGTEAFF. Written as DNA, the CDR3 is TGTGCCAGCTCACCACAGTCCGGCACTGAAGCTTTCTTT. The chain joins TRBV18 to TRBJ1-1, with D unclear. This CDR3 contains 13 residues. Trimming stripped 1 base from V and 4 bases from J, with 7 bases between. Per germline, CDR1 KGHSH and CDR2 LQKENI. Looking up the rest from reference TRBV18 and TRBJ1-1 gives the full variable domain: NAGVMQNPRHLVRRRGQEARLRCSPMKGHSHVYWYRQLPEEGLKFMVYLQKENIIDESGMPKERFSAEFPKEGPSILRIQQVVRGDSAAYFCASSPQSGTEAFFGQGTRLTVV.